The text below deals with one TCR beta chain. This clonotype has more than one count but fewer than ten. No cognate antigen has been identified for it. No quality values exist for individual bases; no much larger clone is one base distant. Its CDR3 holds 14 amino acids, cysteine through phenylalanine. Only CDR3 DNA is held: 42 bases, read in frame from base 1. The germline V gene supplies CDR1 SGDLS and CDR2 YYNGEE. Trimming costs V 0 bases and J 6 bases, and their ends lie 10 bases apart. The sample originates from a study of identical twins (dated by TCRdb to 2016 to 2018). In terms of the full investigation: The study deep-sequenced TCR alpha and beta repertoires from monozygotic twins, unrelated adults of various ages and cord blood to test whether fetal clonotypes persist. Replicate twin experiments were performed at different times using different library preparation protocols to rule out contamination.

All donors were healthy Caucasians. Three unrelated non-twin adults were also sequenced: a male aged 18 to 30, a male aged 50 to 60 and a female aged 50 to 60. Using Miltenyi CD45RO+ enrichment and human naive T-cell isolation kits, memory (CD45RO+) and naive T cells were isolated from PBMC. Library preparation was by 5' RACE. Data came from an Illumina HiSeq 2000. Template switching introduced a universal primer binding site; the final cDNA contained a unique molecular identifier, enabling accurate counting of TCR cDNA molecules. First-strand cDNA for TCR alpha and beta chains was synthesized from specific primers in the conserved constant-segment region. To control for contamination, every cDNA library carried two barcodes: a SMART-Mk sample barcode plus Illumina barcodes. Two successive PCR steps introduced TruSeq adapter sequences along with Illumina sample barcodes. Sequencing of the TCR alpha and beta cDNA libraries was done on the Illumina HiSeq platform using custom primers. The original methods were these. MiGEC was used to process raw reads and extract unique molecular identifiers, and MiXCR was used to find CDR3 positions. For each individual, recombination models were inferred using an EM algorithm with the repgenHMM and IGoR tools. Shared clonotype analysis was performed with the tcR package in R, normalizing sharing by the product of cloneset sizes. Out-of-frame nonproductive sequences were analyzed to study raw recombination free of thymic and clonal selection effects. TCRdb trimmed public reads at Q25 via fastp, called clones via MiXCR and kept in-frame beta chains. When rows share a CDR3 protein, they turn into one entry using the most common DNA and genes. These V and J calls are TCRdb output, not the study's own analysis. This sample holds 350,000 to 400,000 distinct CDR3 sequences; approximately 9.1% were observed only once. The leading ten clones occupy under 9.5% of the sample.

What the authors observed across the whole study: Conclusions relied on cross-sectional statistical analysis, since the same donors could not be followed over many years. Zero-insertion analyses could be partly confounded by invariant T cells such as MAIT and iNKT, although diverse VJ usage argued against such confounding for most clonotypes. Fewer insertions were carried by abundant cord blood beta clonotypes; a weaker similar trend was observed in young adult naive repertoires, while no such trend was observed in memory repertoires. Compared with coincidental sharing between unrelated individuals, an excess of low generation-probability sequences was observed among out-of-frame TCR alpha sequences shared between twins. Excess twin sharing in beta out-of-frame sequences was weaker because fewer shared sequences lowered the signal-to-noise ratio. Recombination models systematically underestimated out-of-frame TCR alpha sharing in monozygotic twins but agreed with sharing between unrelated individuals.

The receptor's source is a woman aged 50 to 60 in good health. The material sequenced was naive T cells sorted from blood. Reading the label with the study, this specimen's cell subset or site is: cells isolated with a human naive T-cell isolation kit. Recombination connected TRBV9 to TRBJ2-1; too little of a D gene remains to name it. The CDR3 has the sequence CASSVAPAPNEQFF. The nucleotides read TGTGCCAGCAGCGTAGCACCAGCGCCCAATGAGCAGTTCTTC.